Listed below are T cell receptor beta chains from one sample, sequenced in a study of blood T cell repertoires in COVID-19. The table came from immunoSEQ multiplex PCR; TCRdb's copy has only in-frame clones and leaves some out. The table includes over 150,000 clones, approximately 88% detected once. Sequencing input: peripheral blood. The receptors come from a man younger than 30 with active or convalescent COVID-19. Both conserved end residues are part of each CDR3. The D gene is left open where the match is weak. Expanded clones are given a class, and other clones once, few, many or no size at all.

J | V | D | size | DNA | CDR3
TRBJ2-7 | TRBV19 | TRBD1 | NA | TGTGCCAGTAGTATAGAGGCCGGGACAGGGACGCAGTACTTC | CASSIEAGTGTQYF
TRBJ2-3 | TRBV29-1 | NA | many | TGCAGCGTTATAACTAGCACAGATACGCAGTATTTT | CSVITSTDTQYF
TRBJ2-5 | TRBV18 | TRBD1 | NA | TGTGCCAGCTCACCACGACAGGGGTACCAAGAGACCCAGTACTTC | CASSPRQGYQETQYF
TRBJ1-5 | TRBV19 | NA | NA | TGTGCCAGTAGTATTCATTTATCGGGAACCCCAAATCAGCCCCAGCATTTT | CASSIHLSGTPNQPQHF
TRBJ1-2 | TRBV4-1 | NA | NA | TGCGCCAGCAGCCAAGGACAAGACTATGGCTACACCTTC | CASSQGQDYGYTF
TRBJ2-2 | TRBV6-2/TRBV6-3 | NA | NA | TGTGCCAGCAGTTACTCGGGAGGGGGAGGCACCGGGGAGCTGTTTTTT | CASSYSGGGGTGELFF
TRBJ1-2 | TRBV3-1/TRBV3-2 | NA | NA | TGTGCCAGCAGCCAAGGCGTGGGGGGAGGTAACTATGGCTACACCTTC | CASSQGVGGGNYGYTF
TRBJ1-1 | TRBV13 | NA | NA | TGTGCCAGCAGCTTCGCAGACAGGCGGAACACTGAAGCTTTCTTT | CASSFADRRNTEAFF
TRBJ2-2 | TRBV28 | TRBD1 | NA | TGTGCCAGCAGTTTTTCCCGGACAGGGCGCACCGGGGAGCTGTTTTTT | CASSFSRTGRTGELFF
TRBJ1-1 | TRBV11-2 | NA | NA | TGTGCCAGCAGCCCACTTGCCGGGACACCGAAAGGAACTGAAGCTTTCTTT | CASSPLAGTPKGTEAFF
TRBJ1-5 | TRBV23-1 | NA | NA | TGCGCCAGCAGACTGGACAACCCTTATAGCAATCAGCCCCAGCATTTT | CASRLDNPYSNQPQHF
TRBJ2-3 | TRBV6-1 | NA | NA | TGTGCCAGCGGTGGTACGGGGGGCGATTGGACAGATACGCAGTATTTT | CASGGTGGDWTDTQYF
TRBJ2-1 | TRBV6-5 | TRBD1 | NA | TGTGCCAGCAGTTACGACAGGGACAATGAGCAGTTCTTC | CASSYDRDNEQFF
TRBJ2-7 | TRBV11-2 | TRBD1 | NA | TGTGCCAGCAGCTTAGGCGGGACAGGCACCTACGAGCAGTACTTC | CASSLGGTGTYEQYF
TRBJ1-2 | TRBV7-9 | TRBD1 | NA | TGTGCCAGCAGCTTAAAAGTTGGACAGGGCTTTTCTGGCTACACCTTC | CASSLKVGQGFSGYTF
TRBJ2-3 | TRBV6-6 | NA | NA | TGTGCCAGCAGCCCGACTCAAAAAGCTATGGGTACGCAGTATTTT | CASSPTQKAMGTQYF
TRBJ1-4 | TRBV19 | TRBD1 | NA | TGTGCCAGTAGTATAGATTACAGGGGAACTAATGAAAAACTGTTTTTT | CASSIDYRGTNEKLFF